This entry describes one TCR beta chain. What it recognizes is unknown. The primer mix had 60 Vbeta and 13 Jbeta primers. TCRdb keeps only in-frame clones here, not all; method: immunoSEQ multiplex PCR. This sample has about 110,000 clones; roughly 70% occur once, and the top ten carry 1% to 1.5%. This sample was taken from a study of cytomegalovirus exposure and HLA in healthy donors. Study results and caveats: Common viral pathogens (according to a later analysis) appeared linked to several of the most significant clusters.

The CDR3 runs to 13 residues. Germline CDR1 is ENHRY and CDR2 is SYGVKD. This chain connects TRBV10-3 to TRBJ2-5; TRBD1 might be the D (5 bases). The better agreement between TRBJ2-7 and the DNA end casts doubt on the J call. Sequencing was performed on PBMCs. The receptor was isolated from a man between 35 and 55 years old in good health and CMV-seronegative. CDR3: CAISRTDTYEQYF. The CDR3 DNA follows: TGTGCCATCAGTAGGACGGACACCTACGAGCAGTACTTC.